One sample yielded the 20 T cell receptor beta chains listed below, sequenced in a study of cytomegalovirus exposure and HLA in healthy donors. It was with 60 Vbeta and 13 Jbeta primers that the PCR ran. This table comes from immunoSEQ multiplex PCR, and its TCRdb copy is limited to in-frame clones, with some not included. Among some 120,000 clones listed, around 78% were seen once. Sequencing was carried out using PBMCs. The receptor set was obtained from a middle-aged woman in good health and CMV-seronegative.

This chain joins TRBV6-1 and TRBJ1-4; 12 bases agree with TRBD1. CDR1 MNHNS and CDR2 SASEGT come from the germline V gene. CDR3 size: 16 residues. J was trimmed by 11 bases and V by 4 bases; bases with no gene match: 11. The CDR3 DNA is TGTGCCAGCAGTGCACAGGGGACAGGGGGCCCCCGGAAACTGTTTTTT. This gives the protein CASSAQGTGGPRKLFF.

This clone was picked up one time. This chain joins TRBV28 and TRBJ2-7; a weak D match, TRBD2 (5 bases). This CDR3 has 16 residues. Germline V gives CDR1 MDHEN, CDR2 SYDVKM. The ends were cut back, 2 bases at V and 0 bases at J, with 14 bases in the middle. The CDR3: CASSLNTEVNSYEQYF. CDR3 bases: TGTGCCAGCAGTTTAAATACGGAGGTTAACTCCTACGAGCAGTACTTC.

The chain links TRBV19 to TRBJ1-5; D uncertain. The germline gives CDR1 LNHDA, CDR2 SQIVND (reference sequence). The length of the CDR3 is 14 residues. V shed 9 bases and J shed 2 bases, with 14 bases lying between them. CDR3 sequence reads: CASQRGRGNQPQHF. The CDR3 DNA reads TGTGCCAGCCAACGTGGTCGAGGCAATCAGCCCCAGCATTTT.

This clone was seen only a few times. The chain carries TRBV19 and TRBJ1-1, with D perhaps TRBD1 (5 bases). This CDR3 has 14 residues. Trimming shortened V by 6 bases and J by 4 bases, and 15 bases separated the two germline ends. CDR1 and CDR2 (germline): LNHDA, SQIVND (reference sequence). The CDR3: CASRRQPWGTEAFF. CDR3 coding DNA: TGTGCCAGTAGGAGACAGCCCTGGGGCACTGAAGCTTTCTTT. The full variable domain, rest sourced from reference TRBV19 and TRBJ1-1, is DGGITQSPKYLFRKEGQNVTLSCEQNLNHDAMYWYRQDPGQGLRLIYYSQIVNDFQKGDIAEGYSVSREKKESFPLTVTSAQKNPTAFYLCASRRQPWGTEAFFGQGTRLTVV.

This clone appeared a few times. This chain links TRBV29-1 with TRBJ2-7, with D unresolved. The length of the CDR3 is 12 residues. V shed 7 bases and J shed 0 bases, with 10 bases lying between them. Germline CDR1 SQVTM, CDR2 ANQGSEA. CDR3 nucleotide sequence: TGCAGCGGGTTGGAGAGCTCCTACGAGCAGTACTTC. Encoded protein: CSGLESSYEQYF.

The V call is TRBV6-5, the J call TRBJ2-7, with 7 bases that match TRBD2. This CDR3 is 15 amino acids long. CDR1 MNHEY and CDR2 SVGAGI come from the germline V gene. With V trimmed by 6 bases and J by 3 bases, 11 bases remained unmatched. The CDR3 spells CASSSFGGGNYEQYF. The CDR3 nucleotides read TGTGCCAGCAGCTCCTTTGGGGGAGGGAACTACGAGCAGTACTTC.

This sequence joins TRBV7-2 and TRBJ2-5; 8 nucleotides agree with TRBD2. Trimming removed 7 bases from V and 3 bases from J; junction bases left unmatched: 10. There are 15 residues in the CDR3. Germline CDR1 and CDR2: SGHTA and FQGNSA. For the CDR3, the DNA is TGTGCCAGCACTTCGGGGGGGATAAGGGAAGAGACCCAGTACTTC. Translating gives CASTSGGIREETQYF.

This sequence joins TRBV5-5 and TRBJ1-4; D unresolved. CDR1 and CDR2 from the germline V gene are SGHKS and YYEKEE (reference sequence). This CDR3 has 14 amino acids. Deletions cut 4 bases from V and 8 bases from J, with 15 bases between. The CDR3 protein is CASSPSALREKLFF. DNA for the CDR3: TGTGCCAGCAGCCCCTCGGCCCTCAGGGAAAAACTGTTTTTT.

The chain links TRBV28 to TRBJ2-3, with TRBD2 matching over 7 bases. V lost 6 bases to trimming and J lost 2 bases; unmatched junction nucleotides: 11. The CDR3 consists of 16 residues. Germline V lookup: CDR1 MDHEN, CDR2 SYDVKM. Here the CDR3 reads CASSSSWRDYTDTQYF. The CDR3, as DNA: TGTGCCAGCAGCTCATCGTGGCGGGACTACACAGATACGCAGTATTTT.

In this sample, this clone turned up once. V is TRBV5-1 and J is TRBJ2-1, with D perhaps TRBD1 (5 bases). This CDR3 has 14 amino acids. Germline lookup yields CDR1 SGHRS and CDR2 YFSETQ. V was pared by 4 bases and J by 2 bases, with 10 bases between. The CDR3 bases are TGCGCCAGCAGCGAAGCCAGGGCCTACAATGAGCAGTTCTTC. This encodes CASSEARAYNEQFF.

This chain links TRBV28 with TRBJ2-7; TRBD2 agrees at 9 bases. V dropped 6 bases and J dropped 1; count of bases not matched to a gene: 4. The V gene's germline CDR1 is MDHEN and CDR2 SYDVKM. The length of the CDR3 is 14 residues. DNA for the CDR3: TGTGCCAGCAGCCCAGCGGGAGGATCCTACGAGCAGTACTTC. Protein product: CASSPAGGSYEQYF.

The chain carries TRBV5-1 and TRBJ2-1; a weak D match, TRBD2 (5 bases). The V end was cut by 0 bases, the J end by 7 bases, with 23 bases between. The germline V gene has CDR1 SGHRS and CDR2 YFSETQ. CDR3 size: 18 residues. Here the CDR3 reads CASSLDTSGLAAVNEQFF. The DNA for the CDR3 is TGCGCCAGCAGCTTGGATACGAGTGGGCTAGCAGCAGTAAATGAGCAGTTCTTC.

The rearrangement joins TRBV5-8 to TRBJ2-2, with 11 bases matching TRBD2. CDR3 length: 16 amino acids. V dropped 3 bases and J dropped 1; count of bases not matched to a gene: 2. Germline values: CDR1 SGHTS, CDR2 YDEGEE. Here the CDR3 reads CASSSGTSGNTGELFF. CDR3 bases: TGTGCCAGCAGCTCGGGGACTAGCGGGAACACCGGGGAGCTGTTTTTT. The complete variable domain, with remaining parts taken from reference TRBV5-8 and TRBJ2-2, reads EAGVTQSPTHLIKTRGQQATLRCSPISGHTSVYWYQQALGLGLQFLLWYDEGEERNRGNFPPRFSGRQFPNYSSELNVNALELEDSALYLCASSSGTSGNTGELFFGEGSRLTVL.

This clone occurred a few times. The chain links TRBV28 to TRBJ2-5; no clear D gene. The CDR3 totals 12 residues. CDR1 is MDHEN, CDR2 SYDVKM, per germline. The V end was cut by 2 bases, the J end by 5 bases, with 6 bases between. In nucleotides, the CDR3 is TGTGCCAGCAGTTTAATCGGGGAGACCCAGTACTTC. Residues: CASSLIGETQYF.

Details on this clone: A read error may produce the germline difference seen at one junction end. The CDR3 region has the DNA TGCGCCAGCAGCTTGATGTTCCAAGGAAACTCTGGGGCCAACGGCCTGACTTTC. As protein: CASSLMFQGNSGANGLTF. The chain has TRBV5-1 and TRBJ2-6; weak D call: TRBD1 (5 bases). This CDR3 is 18 amino acids long. Germline V gene sequence: CDR1 SGHRS, CDR2 YFSETQ.

The rearrangement uses TRBV6-5 and TRBJ2-7; 10 positions agree with TRBD1. With V trimmed by 11 bases and J by 2 bases, 9 bases remained unmatched. Germline lookup yields CDR1 MNHEY and CDR2 SVGAGI. The CDR3 consists of 14 residues. As DNA, the CDR3 is TGTGCCGGGTCTAAAGACAGGGGGCCCTACGAGCAGTACTTC. It is translated as CAGSKDRGPYEQYF.

V and J are TRBV10-3 and TRBJ2-7, with D perhaps matching TRBD2 (5 bases). V lost 6 bases, J lost 2 bases, and 11 bases lay in between. CDR3 length equals 13 residues. Germline-derived CDR1 and CDR2 are ENHRY and SYGVKD. The CDR3 reads CAISPLETYEQYF. The CDR3 nucleotides are TGTGCCATCAGCCCACTAGAGACCTACGAGCAGTACTTC.

The chain links TRBV6-7 to TRBJ1-2; no firm D call. TRBV6-7 is an ORF for which the function is uncertain. V was pared by 7 bases and J by 8 bases, with 26 bases between. The CDR3 loop spans 16 amino acids. As DNA, the CDR3 is TGTGCCAGCACCCTGTCGAGGGCGGGTGCTGGAGGAGGCTACACCTTC. This translates into CASTLSRAGAGGGYTF.

This clone appeared a single time. The CDR3 DNA reads as TGTGCCAGCGTTAGGACAAGTTCCTCTAACTATGGCTACACCTTC. It codes for CASVRTSSSNYGYTF. The chain has TRBV6-5 and TRBJ1-2; D might be TRBD1 (5 bases). V lost 8 bases to trimming and J lost 0 bases, with 16 bases between them. The CDR3 is 15 residues long. Germline assignment: CDR1 MNHEY and CDR2 SVGAGI.

The chain combines TRBV6-5 with TRBJ2-7; a possible D gene is TRBD2 (7 bases). The CDR3 covers 14 residues. Germline CDR1 reads MNHEY; CDR2 reads SVGAGI. With 5 bases removed from V and 6 bases from J, the gap between germline ends came to 17 bases. CDR3 amino acids: CASSRGWEGGEQYF. The CDR3, as DNA: TGTGCCAGCAGTCGGGGATGGGAGGGGGGCGAGCAGTACTTC.